This T cell receptor (beta chain) was sequenced in a study of blood T cell repertoires in COVID-19. The germline CDR1 and CDR2 sequences are MDHEN and SYDVKM. The V end lost 7 bases, the J end lost 1 base, and 13 bases lay between the germline ends. The CDR3 sequence is 14 residues long. Sequencing was performed with immunoSEQ multiplex PCR; in TCRdb, only in-frame clones are kept and a portion is missing. Of around 270,000 clones listed, 88% are singletons. The receptor was isolated from a woman between 40 and 50 years old who had been exposed to COVID-19. The specimen sequenced was PBMCs or T cells enriched from blood (not recorded which). V gene TRBV28 combines with J gene TRBJ2-5; TRBD1 might be the D (6 bases). CDR3 DNA sequence: TGTGCCAGCACTCCCTTGGGGGCCCAAGAGACCCAGTACTTC. As protein: CASTPLGAQETQYF.